Listed here are 17 T cell receptor beta chains from one sample, sequenced in a study of cytomegalovirus exposure and HLA in healthy donors. Researchers ran the PCR with 60 Vbeta and 13 Jbeta primers. Here immunoSEQ multiplex PCR was the method, and the copy in TCRdb shows in-frame clones only, minus some. Of over 150,000 clones in the sample, around 80% were seen once. Sequences were obtained from PBMCs. The receptors here all came from a young man in good health and CMV-seropositive.

The chain uses TRBV5-4 and TRBJ2-5; tentatively, D is TRBD2 (6 bases). CDR3 length: 14 amino acids. The germline gives CDR1 SGHNT, CDR2 YYREEE (reference sequence). V shed 5 bases and J shed 1 base, with 12 bases lying between them. CDR3 amino acids: CASRGGGIQETQYF. The CDR3 DNA reads as TGTGCCAGCAGGGGTGGAGGGATCCAAGAGACCCAGTACTTC. Looking up the rest from reference TRBV5-4 and TRBJ2-5 gives the full variable domain: ETGVTQSPTHLIKTRGQQVTLRCSSQSGHNTVSWYQQALGQGPQFIFQYYREEENGRGNFPPRFSGLQFPNYSSELNVNALELDDSALYLCASRGGGIQETQYFGPGTRLLVL.

This chain connects TRBV13 to TRBJ2-3, with D unclear. The V gene's germline CDR1 is PRHDT and CDR2 FYEKMQ (reference sequence). The CDR3 contains 15 residues. The germline V and J ends were trimmed by 0 bases and 5 bases, with 12 bases remaining between them. DNA of the CDR3: TGTGCCAGCAGCTTAGGCCGAGGCCGGGTAGATACGCAGTATTTT. Its protein is CASSLGRGRVDTQYF.

This clone has only a few counts. The genes are TRBV5-4 and TRBJ1-2, with D perhaps matching TRBD1 (6 bases). CDR3 length: 14 residues. Germline values: CDR1 SGHNT, CDR2 YYREEE (reference sequence). With 1 base removed from V and 5 bases from J, the gap between germline ends came to 12 bases. CDR3 bases: TGTGCCAGCAGCTTGAAACAGGGAGGGTATGGCTACACCTTC. This sequence encodes CASSLKQGGYGYTF.

The CDR3 coding sequence is TGCAGCGTTGGAGGGGGGGCATCTCGGTGGGAGACCCAGTACTTC. Its protein product is CSVGGGASRWETQYF. The chain links TRBV29-1 to TRBJ2-5, with D perhaps matching TRBD2 (7 bases). There are 15 residues in the CDR3. V lost 4 bases to trimming and J lost 5 bases, with 20 bases between them. From germline, CDR1 is SQVTM and CDR2 ANQGSEA.

V gene TRBV5-8 combines with J gene TRBJ1-1; D not resolved. V was clipped by 3 bases and J by 5 bases, with 11 bases between them. This CDR3 region has 13 residues. In germline, CDR1 is SGHTS, CDR2 YDEGEE. The CDR3 here is CASSSGRRTEAFF. The CDR3 nucleotides are TGTGCCAGCAGCTCCGGAAGGCGGACTGAAGCTTTCTTT. The variable domain in full, completed from reference TRBV5-8 and TRBJ1-1, reads EAGVTQSPTHLIKTRGQQATLRCSPISGHTSVYWYQQALGLGLQFLLWYDEGEERNRGNFPPRFSGRQFPNYSSELNVNALELEDSALYLCASSSGRRTEAFFGQGTRLTVV.

V usage is TRBV18 and J usage is TRBJ2-2; tentatively, D is TRBD1 (6 bases). The V and J ends lost 2 bases and 1 base respectively, with 14 bases between them. The CDR3 is 17 residues long. CDR1 and CDR2 from the germline V gene are KGHSH and LQKENI. The CDR3 is CASSPSTGLKNTGELFF. In DNA form, the CDR3 reads TGTGCCAGCTCACCATCAACAGGGTTGAAGAACACCGGGGAGCTGTTTTTT.

The V and J genes are TRBV13 and TRBJ2-6; weak D call: TRBD1 (6 bases). Per germline, CDR1 PRHDT and CDR2 FYEKMQ (reference sequence). CDR3 size: 15 residues. Between the trimmed V and J ends, which lost 5 bases and 1 base, there was a span of 9 bases. CDR3 sequence (DNA): TGTGCCAGCAGCCGAGGGGGATCTGGGGCCAACGTCCTGACTTTC. Amino acid sequence: CASSRGGSGANVLTF.

The genes are TRBV2 and TRBJ1-6; TRBD1 aligns across 7 bases. The V segment lost 9 bases and the J segment 8 bases; nucleotides outside the gene matches: 7. Germline V gene lookup returns CDR1 SNHLY and CDR2 FYNNEI. This CDR3 has 13 amino acids. The CDR3 DNA sequence: TGTGCCAGGAACCGGGACAGTTATTCACCCCTCCACTTT. Its translation is CARNRDSYSPLHF.

The chain recombines TRBV27 with TRBJ2-3; D uncertain. V dropped 9 bases and J dropped 1 base, with 11 bases sitting between them. The CDR3 extends over 13 amino acids. CDR1 is MNHEY and CDR2 is SMNVEV in the germline V gene (reference sequence). In DNA form, the CDR3 reads TGTGCCAGTCGAGAGGTCGGCACAGATACGCAGTATTTT. It yields the protein CASREVGTDTQYF.

This rearrangement joins TRBV5-4 to TRBJ1-3; 9 nucleotides line up with TRBD1. V lost 0 bases to trimming and J lost 6 bases; unmatched junction nucleotides: 7. The CDR3 sequence is 16 residues long. CDR1 SGHNT and CDR2 YYREEE come from the germline V gene (reference sequence). The CDR3 region has the DNA TGTGCCAGCAGCTTGGGAGGGACAGGGCCGGAAAACACCATATATTTT. Translation gives CASSLGGTGPENTIYF.

The V call is TRBV14, the J call TRBJ2-3; 7 bases fit TRBD2. Germline values: CDR1 SGHDN, CDR2 FVKESK. V trimming: 4 bases; J trimming: 3 bases; junction bases outside the gene matches: 4. This CDR3 region has 14 residues. This chain's CDR3 is CASSPQGGTDTQYF. CDR3 DNA: TGTGCCAGCAGCCCCCAGGGAGGGACAGATACGCAGTATTTT.

The chain links TRBV10-3 to TRBJ1-5, with TRBD1 matching over 7 bases. Germline assignment: CDR1 ENHRY and CDR2 SYGVKD. With 8 bases clipped from V and 2 bases from J, the junction kept 0 bases outside the gene matches. The CDR3 consists of 12 residues. The CDR3 reads CAIGTGNQPQHF. The CDR3 DNA is TGTGCCATCGGGACAGGCAATCAGCCCCAGCATTTT.

The gene calls are TRBV2 and TRBJ2-2; D call uncertain. The germline V gene encodes CDR1 SNHLY and CDR2 FYNNEI. The CDR3 spans 13 residues. V gave up 4 bases and J gave up 4 bases, with 7 bases separating them. In DNA form, the CDR3 reads TGTGCCAGCAGTGTAACTACCACCGGGGAGCTGTTTTTT. Protein product: CASSVTTTGELFF.

J is TRBJ1-1 and V is TRBV11-3; D is unresolved. V dropped 4 bases and J dropped 6 bases, with 12 bases sitting between them. The V gene's germline CDR1 is SGHNT and CDR2 YENEEA. This CDR3 comprises 13 residues. CDR3 loop: CASSSGEAPEAFF. The CDR3 DNA sequence: TGTGCCAGCAGCTCCGGGGAGGCCCCTGAAGCTTTCTTT.

This chain connects TRBV30 to TRBJ1-2; 7 nucleotides match TRBD1. The CDR3 covers 13 residues. The V and J ends lost 3 bases and 4 bases, in that order; junction bases with no gene match: 5. Germline V lookup: CDR1 GTSNPN, CDR2 SVGIG (reference sequence). The CDR3 nucleotides are TGTGCCTGGAGGACAGGGCTGAGCTATGGCTACACCTTC. Protein product: CAWRTGLSYGYTF.

The chain links TRBV19 to TRBJ1-5, with TRBD1 as a possible D gene (5 bases). V lost 7 bases and J lost 3, with 16 bases in between. Germline CDR1 is LNHDA and CDR2 is SQIVND (reference sequence). The CDR3 spans 15 residues. The CDR3: CASTNGRGFNQPQHF. The CDR3 nucleotides are TGTGCCAGTACCAATGGGAGGGGCTTCAATCAGCCCCAGCATTTT.

The sample holds a few counts of this clone. V and J are TRBV6-1 and TRBJ1-2; D gene ambiguous. CDR1 MNHNS and CDR2 SASEGT come from the germline V gene. Trimming took off 8 bases at V and 2 bases at J, with 9 bases between the two ends. The CDR3 spans 12 residues. The chain's CDR3 is CASGPMNYGYTF. The CDR3 bases are TGTGCCAGCGGGCCAATGAACTATGGCTACACCTTC.